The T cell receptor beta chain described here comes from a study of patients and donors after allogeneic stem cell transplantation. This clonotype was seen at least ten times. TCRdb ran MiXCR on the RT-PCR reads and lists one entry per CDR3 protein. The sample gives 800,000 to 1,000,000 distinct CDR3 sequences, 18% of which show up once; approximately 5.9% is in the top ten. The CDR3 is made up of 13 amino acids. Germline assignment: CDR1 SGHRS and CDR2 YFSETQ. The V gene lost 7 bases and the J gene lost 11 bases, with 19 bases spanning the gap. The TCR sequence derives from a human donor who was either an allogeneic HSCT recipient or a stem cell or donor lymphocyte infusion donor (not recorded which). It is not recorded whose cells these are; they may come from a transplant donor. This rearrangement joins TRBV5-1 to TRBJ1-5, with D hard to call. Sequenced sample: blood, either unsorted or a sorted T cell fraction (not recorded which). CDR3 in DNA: TGCGCCAGCGGCGAGACGGAAGGTGGTGCCCAGCATTTT. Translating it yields CASGETEGGAQHF.